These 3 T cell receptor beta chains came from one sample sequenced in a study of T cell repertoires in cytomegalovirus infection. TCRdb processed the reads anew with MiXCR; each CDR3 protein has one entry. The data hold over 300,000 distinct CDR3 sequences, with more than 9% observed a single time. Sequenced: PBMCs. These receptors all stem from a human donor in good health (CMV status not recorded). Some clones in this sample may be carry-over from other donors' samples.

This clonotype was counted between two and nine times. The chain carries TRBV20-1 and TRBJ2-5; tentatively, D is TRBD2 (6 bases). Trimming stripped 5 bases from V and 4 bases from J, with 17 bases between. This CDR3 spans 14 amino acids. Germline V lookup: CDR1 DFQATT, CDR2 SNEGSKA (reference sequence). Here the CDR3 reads CSAPRTPGRETQYF. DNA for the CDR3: TGCAGTGCTCCGCGGACTCCCGGGAGAGAGACCCAGTACTTC.

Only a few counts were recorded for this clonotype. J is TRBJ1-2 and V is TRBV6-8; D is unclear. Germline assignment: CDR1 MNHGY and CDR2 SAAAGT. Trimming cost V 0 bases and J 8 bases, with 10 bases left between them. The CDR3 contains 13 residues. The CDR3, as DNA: TGTGCCAGCAGTTACTCTAGGACCGCCGGCTACACCTTC. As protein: CASSYSRTAGYTF.

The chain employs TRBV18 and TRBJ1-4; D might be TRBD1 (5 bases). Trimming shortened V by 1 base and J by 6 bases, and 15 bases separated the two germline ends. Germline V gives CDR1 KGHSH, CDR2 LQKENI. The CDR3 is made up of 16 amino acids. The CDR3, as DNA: TGTGCCAGCTCACCACGTTATGGGACCAGTGATGAAAAACTGTTTTTT. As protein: CASSPRYGTSDEKLFF.